These 29 T cell receptor beta chains came from one sample sequenced in a study of blood T cells in healthy people across ages. A second PCR, run for about 7 to 11 cycles, used a sample-barcoded 5' primer plus a J-beta primer mix. MiXCR, applied by TCRdb to the 5' RACE reads, yields one record per CDR3 protein. The sample holds more than 800,000 distinct CDR3 sequences, about 30% seen once. The sequencing sample was made of blood. The receptors were gathered from a woman aged 80 or over in good health.

J is TRBJ1-5 and V is TRBV6-2 or TRBV6-3; D unclear. Trimming left V 5 bases short and J 6 bases short, with 14 bases between. The CDR3 is 14 amino acids. The germline V gene encodes CDR1 MNHEY and CDR2 SVGEGT. CDR3 sequence: CASSPIWEVQPQHF. The DNA for the CDR3 is TGTGCCAGCAGTCCCATCTGGGAGGTTCAGCCCCAGCATTTT.

This clonotype has a count of ten or more. J is TRBJ1-1 and V is TRBV7-2; D is possibly TRBD1 (5 bases). This CDR3 is built from 14 residues. Trimming cost V 1 base and J 5 bases, with 11 bases left between them. CDR1 and CDR2 (germline): SGHTA, FQGNSA. The CDR3 DNA reads TGTGCCAGCAGCTTAGGACAGTCCGGGACTGAAGCTTTCTTT. Its translation: CASSLGQSGTEAFF.

This clonotype was counted ten times or more. The rearrangement joins TRBV7-2 to TRBJ2-5; TRBD2 matches 8 bases. Germline V gene lookup returns CDR1 SGHTA and CDR2 FQGNSA. V was pared by 0 bases and J by 3 bases, with 3 bases of the junction left unmatched. The CDR3 is made up of 15 amino acids. CDR3: CASSLASGGKETQYF. The DNA of the CDR3 is TGTGCCAGCAGCTTAGCGAGCGGGGGAAAAGAGACCCAGTACTTC.

The table lists this clonotype with many counts. The chain combines TRBV20-1 with TRBJ2-1; D might be TRBD2 (6 bases). Per the germline V gene, CDR1 is DFQATT and CDR2 is SNEGSKA (reference sequence). V lost 0 bases, J lost 6 bases, and 12 bases lay in between. This CDR3 region has 14 residues. This CDR3 reads CSARDLVGGNEQFF. CDR3 sequence (DNA): TGCAGTGCTAGAGATCTTGTGGGGGGCAATGAGCAGTTCTTC.

This clonotype was picked up many times. This chain links TRBV5-6 with TRBJ2-1, with TRBD1 matching 8 bases. CDR1 is SGHDT, CDR2 YYEEEE, per germline. CDR3 length: 16 amino acids. Losses at the gene ends were 1 base for V and 2 bases for J; bases not matched to a gene: 5. CDR3 bases: TGTGCCAGCAGCTTGTTAGGACAGGGCCCCTACAATGAGCAGTTCTTC. This sequence encodes CASSLLGQGPYNEQFF.

Ten or more counts support this clonotype. It may be a read error: a sequence one base away is much more abundant. V gene TRBV20-1 combines with J gene TRBJ2-5; 8 nucleotides match TRBD2. CDR3 size: 17 residues. Losses at the gene ends were 7 bases for V and 11 bases for J; bases not matched to a gene: 27. Germline V CDR1 and CDR2: DFQATT, SNEGSKA (reference sequence). CDR3 nucleotides: TGCAGTGTTCGCCACATTTTAGCGGGGAGCCTCTACAATGAGCAGTACTTC. Translation: CSVRHILAGSLYNEQYF.

This clonotype was counted many times. The CDR3 DNA sequence: TGTGCCAGCAGCTTACAGGACAGGGGGCCGAGTGGCTACACCTTC. It specifies CASSLQDRGPSGYTF. The chain employs TRBV7-9 and TRBJ1-2; 11 bases match TRBD1. CDR1 and CDR2 from the germline V gene are SEHNR and FQNEAQ (reference sequence). CDR3 size: 15 residues. J lost 7 bases, V lost 2 bases, and 6 bases had no gene match.

This clonotype was picked up many times. This chain links TRBV20-1 with TRBJ2-5, with D possibly called TRBD1 or TRBD2 (6 bases each). Trimming pared 0 bases from V and 6 bases from J, leaving 11 bases between. The CDR3 is 13 amino acids. The germline gives CDR1 DFQATT, CDR2 SNEGSKA (reference sequence). CDR3 amino acids: CSARDGGPKTQYF. The CDR3 DNA is TGCAGTGCTAGAGATGGGGGGCCGAAGACCCAGTACTTC.

This clonotype was found many times. The V gene is TRBV7-2, the J gene TRBJ2-3; 12 bases map to TRBD2. Per the germline V gene, CDR1 is SGHTA and CDR2 is FQGNSA. V lost 0 bases to trimming and J lost 6 bases; unmatched junction nucleotides: 4. This CDR3 contains 16 residues. In DNA form, the CDR3 reads TGTGCCAGCAGCTTAGCGGGGACTAGCGGGTCGGATACGCAGTATTTT. This encodes CASSLAGTSGSDTQYF.

This chain links TRBV12-3 or TRBV12-4 with TRBJ1-4; 9 bases align to TRBD1. J gave up 9 bases and V 4 bases, and 6 bases lay outside the gene matches. The CDR3 runs 14 residues. CDR3 amino acids: CASSWDRERQKLFF. For the CDR3, the DNA is TGTGCCAGCAGTTGGGACAGGGAACGGCAAAAACTGTTTTTT.

With regard to this clonotype: A much larger clonotype is one base distant, so this may be a read error. The chain's CDR3 is CASSYSTHPYEQFF. The CDR3 DNA sequence: TGTGCCAGCAGTTACTCGACCCACCCCTACGAGCAGTTCTTC. V usage is TRBV6-2 or TRBV6-3 and J usage is TRBJ2-1, with D uncertain. This CDR3 has 14 residues. Germline CDR1 is MNHEY and CDR2 is SVGEGT. The ends were cut back, 0 bases at V and 10 bases at J, with 13 bases in the middle.

J is TRBJ2-2 and V is TRBV5-1; D is perhaps TRBD1 (6 bases). The CDR3 has 14 residues. V lost 0 bases, J lost 7 bases, and 10 bases lay in between. CDR1 is SGHRS and CDR2 is YFSETQ in the germline V gene. The CDR3 bases are TGCGCCAGCAGCTTGGGGGGGCCTGACGGGGAGCTGTTTTTT. This codes for CASSLGGPDGELFF. Looking up the rest from reference TRBV5-1 and TRBJ2-2 gives the full variable domain: KAGVTQTPRYLIKTRGQQVTLSCSPISGHRSVSWYQQTPGQGLQFLFEYFSETQRNKGNFPGRFSGRQFSNSRSEMNVSTLELGDSALYLCASSLGGPDGELFFGEGSRLTVL.

A few counts support this clonotype. This sequence joins TRBV12-3 or TRBV12-4 and TRBJ2-5, with TRBD2 as a possible D gene (6 bases). The CDR3 consists of 17 residues. V was pared by 2 bases and J by 1 base, with 17 bases between. CDR3 coding DNA: TGTGCCAGCAGTTTATCTTTGGGGCGGAGGGGCCAAGAGACCCAGTACTTC. Residues: CASSLSLGRRGQETQYF.

This clonotype was seen only a few times. The chain carries TRBV20-1 and TRBJ2-7; TRBD2 matches at 9 bases. The better agreement between TRBJ2-5 and the DNA end casts doubt on the J call. Germline V lookup: CDR1 DFQATT, CDR2 SNEGSKA (reference sequence). The CDR3 length is 17 residues. As DNA, the CDR3 is TGCAGTGTCAGGGGCCTAGCGGGGACTCAGGGAGAAGAGACCCAGTACTTC. It specifies CSVRGLAGTQGEETQYF.

The chain has TRBV6-5 and TRBJ1-2, with D perhaps TRBD1 (6 bases). Germline CDR1 MNHEY, CDR2 SVGAGI. The V end was cut by 10 bases, the J end by 4 bases, with 22 bases between. CDR3 length equals 15 residues. The DNA of the CDR3 is TGTGCCACGGTAACGGGGGCCAGTGGGAGCTATGGCTACACCTTC. The encoded protein is CATVTGASGSYGYTF.

This clonotype has at least ten counts. CDR3: CASSYGGGAPETQYF. Here the CDR3 DNA reads TGTGCCAGCAGTTACGGCGGGGGGGCCCCGGAGACCCAGTACTTC. The chain links TRBV6-6 to TRBJ2-5, with 9 bases matching TRBD2. V lost 2 bases, J lost 5 bases, and 6 bases stayed unmatched. This CDR3 is built from 15 residues. Looked up from germline, CDR1 is MNHNY and CDR2 is SVGAGI (reference sequence).

The chain combines TRBV2 with TRBJ1-2; D remains ambiguous. CDR1 and CDR2 from the germline V gene are SNHLY and FYNNEI. The CDR3 runs to 13 residues. The V end was cut by 10 bases, the J end by 4 bases, with 16 bases between. This chain's CDR3 is CANIIRDFYGYTF. Here the CDR3 DNA reads TGTGCCAACATCATCCGGGATTTCTATGGCTACACCTTC.

This clonotype was counted at least ten times. The DNA of the CDR3 is TGTGCCAGCAGCGTATCCTTCCTGAGCACAGATACGCAGTATTTT. Translating gives CASSVSFLSTDTQYF. V and J are TRBV9 and TRBJ2-3; no clear D gene. Germline V CDR1 and CDR2: SGDLS, YYNGEE. Trimming pared 1 base from V and 0 bases from J, leaving 9 bases between. This CDR3 is built from 15 residues.

Note on this clonotype: A much larger clone lies one base from this, so it may be a read error. This sequence joins TRBV11-2 and TRBJ2-3; 10 bases line up with TRBD1. The germline gives CDR1 SGHAT, CDR2 FQNNGV. The CDR3 has 15 amino acids. With V trimmed by 8 bases and J by 4 bases, 9 bases remained unmatched. The CDR3 bases are TGTGCCAGCGGCTGGAGGACAGGGGGATCAGATACGCAGTATTTT. Its protein is CASGWRTGGSDTQYF.

As DNA, the CDR3 is TGTGCCACCAGTGACCTCGGACCCTGGGAGACCCAGTACTTC. Translated, it gives CATSDLGPWETQYF. This sequence joins TRBV24-1 and TRBJ2-5; D is undetermined. This CDR3 has 14 amino acids. In germline, CDR1 is KGHDR, CDR2 SFDVKD. V was clipped by 4 bases and J by 5 bases, with 13 bases between them.

Points on this clonotype: Being one base from a much bigger clone, this may be a read error. The chain has TRBV11-2 and TRBJ2-1; 12 bases are shared with TRBD2. V shed 4 bases and J 13 bases; nucleotides not matched to a gene: 14. The CDR3 runs to 16 residues. From germline, CDR1 is SGHAT and CDR2 FQNNGV. As DNA, the CDR3 is TGTGCCAGCAGCTGCGGGACTAGCGGGTTGGGGGAGACCCAGTTCTTC. Translating gives CASSCGTSGLGETQFF.

CDR3 sequence (DNA): TGTGCCACCCTTATCGACACAAGCTCCTACAATGAGCAGTTCTTC. Its protein product is CATLIDTSSYNEQFF. The chain recombines TRBV6-1 with TRBJ2-1, with unresolved D. CDR1 is MNHNS and CDR2 is SASEGT in the germline V gene. This CDR3 region has 15 residues. The V end lost 10 bases, the J end lost 0 bases, and 16 bases lay between the germline ends.

Ten or more counts support this clonotype. The chain joins TRBV11-3 to TRBJ1-2, with D perhaps matching TRBD1 (6 bases). Trimming stripped 5 bases from V and 6 bases from J, with 10 bases between. Germline-derived CDR1 and CDR2 are SGHNT and YENEEA. There are 12 residues in the CDR3. CDR3 protein: CASSPAGDGYTF. The CDR3, as DNA: TGTGCCAGCAGCCCGGCAGGGGATGGCTACACCTTC.

This clonotype occurred many times. This chain uses TRBV29-1 with TRBJ2-1, with TRBD1 as a possible D gene (7 bases). Trimming pared 4 bases from V and 9 bases from J, leaving 16 bases between. Germline V gene data show CDR1 as SQVTM and CDR2 as ANQGSEA. The CDR3 has 13 amino acids. The CDR3 DNA follows: TGCAGCGTTGGCAAGGGGGCGCGGGGTGAGCAGTTCTTC. The encoded protein is CSVGKGARGEQFF.

In this sample, this clonotype turned up a few times. The J gene is TRBJ1-1, the V gene TRBV6-6, with D perhaps TRBD1 (6 bases). CDR1 and CDR2 from the germline V gene are MNHNY and SVGAGI (reference sequence). CDR3 length: 15 residues. V was clipped by 2 bases and J by 2 bases, with 12 bases between them. CDR3 DNA sequence: TGTGCCAGCAGTTACCCCCGGGGGCTCAACACTGAAGCTTTCTTT. Its protein is CASSYPRGLNTEAFF.

This clonotype has only a few counts. The gene calls are TRBV20-1 and TRBJ2-7; TRBD2 matches 9 bases. Germline-derived CDR1 and CDR2 are DFQATT and SNEGSKA (reference sequence). The CDR3 is 13 residues long. V gave up 4 bases and J gave up 2 bases; unmatched junction bases: 3. This CDR3 is CSANPSGTYEQYF. The DNA of the CDR3 is TGCAGTGCTAATCCTAGCGGGACCTACGAGCAGTACTTC.

About this clonotype: A clone one base away is much larger, so this may be a read error. Here the CDR3 DNA reads TGTGCCAGCAGTTTAGGACCGAGCTCCTACAATGAGCAGTTCTTC. Translation gives CASSLGPSSYNEQFF. The V and J genes are TRBV28 and TRBJ2-1; D call uncertain. V gave up 2 bases and J gave up 0 bases, with 8 bases separating them. The germline CDR1 and CDR2 sequences are MDHEN and SYDVKM. This CDR3 spans 15 amino acids.

This clonotype was seen many times. The J gene is TRBJ2-5, the V gene TRBV7-2; tentatively, D is TRBD2 (7 bases). V was trimmed by 1 base and J by 5 bases, leaving 11 bases between them. There are 14 residues in the CDR3. CDR1 and CDR2 from the germline V gene are SGHTA and FQGNSA. CDR3 sequence reads: CASSLVTGGETQYF. CDR3 coding DNA: TGTGCCAGCAGCTTAGTAACGGGGGGCGAGACCCAGTACTTC.

This clonotype showed up many times. The CDR3 DNA reads as TGCGCCAGCAGCCATGCCGGGTCCGGGGGCTCCTACGAGCAGTACTTC. Its protein is CASSHAGSGGSYEQYF. The J gene is TRBJ2-7, the V gene TRBV5-1; the D gene is possibly TRBD2 (6 bases). The germline V gene encodes CDR1 SGHRS and CDR2 YFSETQ. Trimming shortened V by 4 bases and J by 0 bases, and 17 bases separated the two germline ends. The CDR3 consists of 16 residues.